This T cell receptor (beta chain) was recorded in a study of beta chain features in type 1 diabetes. Findings and limits, study-wide: Cells expressing TCR highly could be over-represented by cDNA sequencing. Compared with healthy donors, patients appeared to share more similar naive, central memory and regulatory TCRB repertoires.

Sorting that relied on CD45RO/CCR7/CD25/CD127/CD95/CD27 yielded CD4+ naive, central memory, regulatory and stem cell-like memory cells. CDR3 length: 15 amino acids. The germline gives CDR1 SGHDT, CDR2 YYEEEE. Trimming took 4 bases from V and 4 from J, leaving 15 bases between them. Comment on this clone: What it binds is not known.

Expressed TCRB transcripts got sequenced, as all isolated RNA was reverse transcribed. Clones were read by immunoSEQ multiplex PCR, and TCRdb kept only the in-frame ones, dropping some. This sample carries approximately 120,000 clones, 40% of them seen once, and the ten largest clones take about 0.07%. The sequencing sample was made of stem cell memory CD4+ T cells from blood. The source of this sequence is a woman aged 18-35 years in good health. The gene calls are TRBV5-6 and TRBJ2-1, with a possible D match to TRBD2 (6 bases). CDR3 sequence reads: CASSPKGGWYNEQFF. The CDR3 DNA sequence: TGTGCCAGCAGCCCGAAGGGAGGATGGTACAATGAGCAGTTCTTC.